These 21 T cell receptor beta chains came from one sample sequenced in a study of CD8 T cells in ankylosing spondylitis. Via MiXCR, TCRdb re-called the 5' RACE reads, giving one row per CDR3 protein. The sample has some 250,000 distinct CDR3 sequences, about 24% seen once. The sample consisted of blood, either unsorted or a sorted T cell fraction (not recorded which). These receptors all come from a male donor with ankylosing spondylitis or in good health (not recorded which).

The chain couples TRBV12-3 or TRBV12-4 to TRBJ2-7; D possibly corresponds to TRBD1 (6 bases). The CDR3 has 16 residues. V lost 5 bases and J lost 5, with 22 bases in between. This CDR3 reads CASSGTGTRGLNEQYF. CDR3 DNA sequence: TGTGCCAGCAGTGGGACCGGGACAAGGGGTCTGAACGAGCAGTACTTC.

The CDR3 DNA follows: TGCAGTGCTAGACCCCTTCGACTAGCGGGGTTCCAAGAGACCCAGTACTTC. Translating it yields CSARPLRLAGFQETQYF. The V and J genes are TRBV20-1 and TRBJ2-5; 11 bases are a match to TRBD2. V gave up 2 bases and J gave up 1 base; unmatched junction bases: 9. Germline V gene sequence: CDR1 DFQATT, CDR2 SNEGSKA (reference sequence). This CDR3 has 17 amino acids.

This clonotype was seen repeatedly, ten times or more. The V call is TRBV12-3 or TRBV12-4, the J call TRBJ2-3, with 9 bases identical to TRBD2. Trimming removed 4 bases from V and 2 bases from J; junction bases left unmatched: 7. CDR3 length equals 16 residues. The CDR3 reads CASSSSSSGATDTQYF. As DNA, the CDR3 is TGTGCCAGCAGTTCCTCCTCTAGCGGGGCCACAGATACGCAGTATTTT.

This clonotype was counted at least ten times. The chain joins TRBV20-1 to TRBJ1-4, with TRBD1 matching over 8 bases. J was trimmed by 7 bases and V by 6 bases; bases with no gene match: 7. CDR1 and CDR2 from the germline V gene are DFQATT and SNEGSKA (reference sequence). The CDR3 covers 13 residues. The DNA for the CDR3 is TGCAGTGCGATTCAGGGGGCGCCTGAAAAACTGTTTTTT. This gives the protein CSAIQGAPEKLFF.

This clonotype was recorded many times. This CDR3 reads CSARDLAGGTDTQYF. The CDR3, as DNA: TGCAGTGCTAGAGATCTAGCGGGGGGGACAGATACGCAGTATTTT. This chain connects TRBV20-1 to TRBJ2-3; the match to TRBD2 covers 12 bases. CDR3 size: 15 residues. The V and J ends lost 0 bases and 3 bases, in that order; junction bases with no gene match: 1. Germline V gene lookup returns CDR1 DFQATT and CDR2 SNEGSKA (reference sequence).

The CDR3 loop is CSVEWAERQETQYF. The CDR3 region has the DNA TGCAGCGTTGAATGGGCGGAGAGACAAGAGACCCAGTACTTC. This chain uses TRBV29-1 with TRBJ2-5; D is undetermined. Germline-derived CDR1 and CDR2 are SQVTM and ANQGSEA. The CDR3 runs 14 residues. V lost 2 bases and J lost 2, with 12 bases in between.

This rearrangement joins TRBV20-1 to TRBJ2-2; D gene unclear. The CDR3 is 14 residues long. Germline V gene sequence: CDR1 DFQATT, CDR2 SNEGSKA (reference sequence). Trimming cost V 3 bases and J 2 bases, with 10 bases left between them. CDR3 sequence: CSARPRRNTGELFF. CDR3 DNA sequence: TGCAGTGCTAGGCCGAGGCGCAACACCGGGGAGCTGTTTTTT.

This chain links TRBV29-1 with TRBJ2-2, with TRBD2 identical over 15 bases. The CDR3 is 16 amino acids. From germline, CDR1 is SQVTM and CDR2 ANQGSEA. After removal of 6 bases from V and 2 bases from J, the junction contained 4 bases not matched to a gene. The CDR3 nucleotides are TGCAGCGTGGGACTAGCGGGGGGACGCAACACCGGGGAGCTGTTTTTT. Its translation is CSVGLAGGRNTGELFF.

The gene calls are TRBV2 and TRBJ1-6; 7 nucleotides match TRBD1. Germline values: CDR1 SNHLY, CDR2 FYNNEI. There are 15 residues in the CDR3. Trimming removed 5 bases from V and 7 bases from J; junction bases left unmatched: 8. The CDR3 DNA reads as TGTGCCAGCAGTTCACAGGGGCCTGAGAATTCACCCCTCCACTTT. Protein product: CASSSQGPENSPLHF.

This clonotype was counted ten times or more. The gene calls are TRBV20-1 and TRBJ1-2, with D unresolved. Germline CDR1 reads DFQATT; CDR2 reads SNEGSKA (reference sequence). CDR3 size: 11 residues. The V end was cut by 5 bases, the J end by 8 bases, with 12 bases between. The CDR3 DNA reads as TGCAGTGCTCGGTCCGTGGGAGGCTACACCTTC. Protein sequence: CSARSVGGYTF.

This clonotype has at least ten counts. This chain joins TRBV5-1 and TRBJ2-3, with D tentatively TRBD2 (5 bases). V lost 6 bases and J lost 8, with 13 bases in between. The CDR3 has 12 amino acids. Looked up from germline, CDR1 is SGHRS and CDR2 is YFSETQ. In DNA, the CDR3 is TGCGCCAGCACCAGAGGGCCCGGTACGCAGTATTTT. Its translation is CASTRGPGTQYF.

This chain joins TRBV20-1 and TRBJ2-2; no definite D call. The ends were cut back, 6 bases at V and 6 bases at J, with 17 bases in the middle. This CDR3 region has 14 residues. Germline V gene sequence: CDR1 DFQATT, CDR2 SNEGSKA (reference sequence). CDR3 in amino acids: CSAIDAVQPGELFF. The CDR3 coding sequence is TGCAGTGCGATAGACGCTGTTCAACCCGGGGAGCTGTTTTTT.

The sample holds many counts of this clonotype. The V and J genes are TRBV12-3 or TRBV12-4 and TRBJ1-1, with TRBD1 matching over 7 bases. The CDR3 has 14 residues. J lost 4 bases, V lost 7 bases, and 9 bases had no gene match. As DNA, the CDR3 is TGTGCCAGCACCCCGGGACAGTCATTCACTGAAGCTTTCTTT. This translates into CASTPGQSFTEAFF.

This clonotype turned up a few times. J is TRBJ2-7 and V is TRBV20-1, with 7 bases matching TRBD1. Trimming cost V 5 bases and J 3 bases; bases outside gene matches: 7. The germline V gene has CDR1 DFQATT and CDR2 SNEGSKA (reference sequence). The length of the CDR3 is 13 residues. The CDR3 nucleotides are TGCAGTGCTGGGGACAGTTTGGTCTACGAGCAGTACTTC. This encodes CSAGDSLVYEQYF.

The V gene is TRBV7-9, the J gene TRBJ1-2; unclear D gene. CDR3 size: 13 residues. Germline-derived CDR1 and CDR2 are SEHNR and FQNEAQ (reference sequence). V lost 5 bases and J 8 bases, leaving 15 bases between the germline ends. CDR3 DNA sequence: TGTGCCAGCAGCAGAGTCCCCGACCACGGCTACACCTTC. It specifies CASSRVPDHGYTF.

The genes are TRBV6-4 and TRBJ2-5; D ambiguous. The germline V and J ends were trimmed by 4 bases and 7 bases, with 22 bases remaining between them. This CDR3 spans 16 amino acids. The germline V gene has CDR1 MRHNA and CDR2 SNTAGT. CDR3 nucleotides: TGTGCCAGCAGTGGTCGAGGCCCGAAGCTTGGTGGGACCCAGTACTTC. Translation gives CASSGRGPKLGGTQYF.

There are a few counts of this clonotype. The rearrangement links TRBV6-5 to TRBJ2-7; the D gene could be TRBD1 or TRBD2 (5 bases each). The CDR3 consists of 15 residues. Germline CDR1 and CDR2: MNHEY and SVGAGI. Trimming removed 4 bases at V and 2 bases at J, with 15 bases between. In nucleotides, the CDR3 is TGTGCCAGCAGTTGGCTCCGGGACGTAGCCTACGAGCAGTACTTC. It codes for CASSWLRDVAYEQYF.

J is TRBJ1-1 and V is TRBV10-1; D is unclear. The germline V gene has CDR1 WNHNN and CDR2 SYGVQD (reference sequence). The CDR3 runs to 12 residues. The V end was cut by 9 bases, the J end by 5 bases, with 13 bases between. This CDR3 is CARRGRWTEAFF. As DNA, the CDR3 is TGCGCCAGGCGAGGGAGGTGGACTGAAGCTTTCTTT.

This clonotype came up many times. J is TRBJ2-1 and V is TRBV20-1, with unresolved D. Germline CDR1 and CDR2: DFQATT and SNEGSKA (reference sequence). The CDR3 spans 12 residues. CDR3 protein: CRPTVIGDEQFF. Here the CDR3 DNA reads TGCAGGCCGACGGTGATTGGCGATGAGCAGTTCTTC.

In this sample, this clonotype turned up a few times. This rearrangement joins TRBV6-5 to TRBJ1-6, with D tentatively TRBD1 (6 bases). In germline, CDR1 is MNHEY, CDR2 SVGAGI. V was trimmed by 4 bases and J by 7 bases, leaving 11 bases between them. CDR3 length: 14 residues. DNA for the CDR3: TGTGCCAGCAGTTTCGACAGGATAAATTCACCCCTCCACTTT. Protein sequence: CASSFDRINSPLHF.

This clonotype was recorded many times. This sequence joins TRBV11-2 and TRBJ2-1; tentative D call: TRBD2 (5 bases). The ends were cut back, 1 base at V and 0 bases at J, with 10 bases in the middle. The CDR3 covers 16 residues. Germline lookup yields CDR1 SGHAT and CDR2 FQNNGV. The CDR3 DNA sequence: TGTGCCAGCAGCTTAGGCCCGGGGTCCTCCTACAATGAGCAGTTCTTC. Its translation: CASSLGPGSSYNEQFF. Variable domain in full (rest from reference TRBV11-2 and TRBJ2-1): EAGVAQSPRYKIIEKRQSVAFWCNPISGHATLYWYQQILGQGPKLLIQFQNNGVVDDSQLPKDRFSAERLKGVDSTLKIQPAKLEDSAVYLCASSLGPGSSYNEQFFGPGTRLTVL.